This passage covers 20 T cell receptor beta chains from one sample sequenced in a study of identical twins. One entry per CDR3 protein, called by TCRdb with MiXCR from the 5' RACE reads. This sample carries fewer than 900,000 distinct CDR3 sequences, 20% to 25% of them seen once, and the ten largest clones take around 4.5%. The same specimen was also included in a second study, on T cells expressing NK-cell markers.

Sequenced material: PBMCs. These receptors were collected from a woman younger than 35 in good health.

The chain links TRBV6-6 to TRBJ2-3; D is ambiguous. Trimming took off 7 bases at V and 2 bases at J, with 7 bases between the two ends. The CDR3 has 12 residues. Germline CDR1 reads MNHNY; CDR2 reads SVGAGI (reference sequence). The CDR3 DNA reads TGTGCCAGCACCCTTCACACAGATACGCAGTATTTT. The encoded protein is CASTLHTDTQYF.

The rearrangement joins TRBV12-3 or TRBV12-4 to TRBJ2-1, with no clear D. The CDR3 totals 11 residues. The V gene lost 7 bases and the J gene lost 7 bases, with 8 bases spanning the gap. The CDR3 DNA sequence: TGTGCCAGCACTTCAGTGAATGAGCAGTTCTTC. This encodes CASTSVNEQFF.

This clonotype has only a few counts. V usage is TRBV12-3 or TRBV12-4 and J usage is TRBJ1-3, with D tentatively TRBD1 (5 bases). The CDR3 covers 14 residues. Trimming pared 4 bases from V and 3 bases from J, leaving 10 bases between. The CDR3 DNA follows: TGTGCCAGCAGTTCCGGGGCAAGTGGAAACACCATATATTTT. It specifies CASSSGASGNTIYF.

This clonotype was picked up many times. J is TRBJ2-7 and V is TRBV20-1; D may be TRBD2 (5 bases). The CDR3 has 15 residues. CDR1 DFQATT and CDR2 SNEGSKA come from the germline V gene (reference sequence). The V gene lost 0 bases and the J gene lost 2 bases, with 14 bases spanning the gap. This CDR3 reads CSARDPLAGPYEQYF. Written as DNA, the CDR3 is TGCAGTGCTAGAGATCCCTTGGCGGGCCCCTACGAGCAGTACTTC.

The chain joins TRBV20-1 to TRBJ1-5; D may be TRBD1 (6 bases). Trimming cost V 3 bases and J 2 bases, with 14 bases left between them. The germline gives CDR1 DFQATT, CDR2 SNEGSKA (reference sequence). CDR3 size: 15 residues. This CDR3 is CSARDRTLGNQPQHF. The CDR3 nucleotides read TGCAGTGCTAGGGACAGAACCTTGGGCAATCAGCCCCAGCATTTT.

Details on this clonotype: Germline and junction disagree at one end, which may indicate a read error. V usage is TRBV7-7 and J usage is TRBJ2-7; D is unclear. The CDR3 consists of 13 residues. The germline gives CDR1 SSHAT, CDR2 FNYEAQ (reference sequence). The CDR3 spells CASSLHPNYEQYF. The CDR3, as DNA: TGTGCTAGCAGCCTCCACCCAAACTACGAGCAGTACTTC. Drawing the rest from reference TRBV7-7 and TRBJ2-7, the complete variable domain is GAGVSQSPRYKVTKRGQDVTLRCDPISSHATLYWYQQALGQGPEFLTYFNYEAQPDKSGLPSDRFSAERPEGSISTLTIQRTEQRDSAMYRCASSLHPNYEQYFGPGTRLTVT.

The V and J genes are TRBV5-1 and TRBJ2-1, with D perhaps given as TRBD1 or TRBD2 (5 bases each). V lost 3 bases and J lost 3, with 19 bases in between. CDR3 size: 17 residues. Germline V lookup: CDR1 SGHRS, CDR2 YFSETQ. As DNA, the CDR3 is TGCGCCAGCAGCTCCGACCAAGCAGGGAGTCACTACAATGAGCAGTTCTTC. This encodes CASSSDQAGSHYNEQFF.

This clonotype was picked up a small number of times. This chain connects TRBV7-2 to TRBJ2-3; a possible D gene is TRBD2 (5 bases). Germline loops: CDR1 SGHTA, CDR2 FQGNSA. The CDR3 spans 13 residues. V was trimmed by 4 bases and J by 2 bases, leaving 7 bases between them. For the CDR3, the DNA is TGTGCCAGCAGCTCGGGGTACACAGATACGCAGTATTTT. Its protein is CASSSGYTDTQYF.

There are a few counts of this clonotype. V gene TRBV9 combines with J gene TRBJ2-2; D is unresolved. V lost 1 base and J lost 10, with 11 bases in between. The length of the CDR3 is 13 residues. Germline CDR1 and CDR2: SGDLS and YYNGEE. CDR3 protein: CASSVPAGQELFF. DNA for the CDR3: TGTGCCAGCAGCGTACCGGCAGGCCAGGAGCTGTTTTTT. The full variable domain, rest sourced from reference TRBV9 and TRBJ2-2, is DSGVTQTPKHLITATGQRVTLRCSPRSGDLSVYWYQQSLDQGLQFLIQYYNGEERAKGNILERFSAQQFPDLHSELNLSSLELGDSALYFCASSVPAGQELFFGEGSRLTVL.

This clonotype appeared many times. The CDR3 loop is CASSSAGGYNEQFF. The CDR3, as DNA: TGTGCCAGCAGCTCAGCGGGAGGCTACAATGAGCAGTTCTTC. J is TRBJ2-1 and V is TRBV7-9; 9 bases align to TRBD2. The V segment lost 4 bases and the J segment 3 bases; nucleotides outside the gene matches: 1. The CDR3 sequence is 14 residues long. From germline, CDR1 is SEHNR and CDR2 FQNEAQ (reference sequence).

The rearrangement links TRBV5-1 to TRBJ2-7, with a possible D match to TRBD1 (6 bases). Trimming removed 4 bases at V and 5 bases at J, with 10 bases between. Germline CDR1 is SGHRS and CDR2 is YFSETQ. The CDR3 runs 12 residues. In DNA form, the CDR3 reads TGCGCCAGCAGCCACAGGGACCACGAGCAGTACTTC. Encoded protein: CASSHRDHEQYF.

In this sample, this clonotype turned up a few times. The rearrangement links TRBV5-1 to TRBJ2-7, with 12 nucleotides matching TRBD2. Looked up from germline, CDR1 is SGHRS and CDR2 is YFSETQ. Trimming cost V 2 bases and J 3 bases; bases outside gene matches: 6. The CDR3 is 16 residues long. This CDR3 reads CASSFGLAGILYEQYF. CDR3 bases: TGCGCCAGCAGCTTCGGACTAGCGGGGATCCTCTACGAGCAGTACTTC. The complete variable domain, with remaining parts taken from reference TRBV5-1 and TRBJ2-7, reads KAGVTQTPRYLIKTRGQQVTLSCSPISGHRSVSWYQQTPGQGLQFLFEYFSETQRNKGNFPGRFSGRQFSNSRSEMNVSTLELGDSALYLCASSFGLAGILYEQYFGPGTRLTVT.

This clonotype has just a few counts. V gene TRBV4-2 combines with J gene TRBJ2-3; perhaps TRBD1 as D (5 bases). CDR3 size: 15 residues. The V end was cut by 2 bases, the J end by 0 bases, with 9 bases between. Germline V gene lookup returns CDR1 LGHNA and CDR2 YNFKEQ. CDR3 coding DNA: TGTGCCAGCAGCCAAAGGGGCTCTAGCACAGATACGCAGTATTTT. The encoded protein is CASSQRGSSTDTQYF.

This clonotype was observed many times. The CDR3 nucleotides are TGTGCCAGCAGTGACTCGCCGGGACAGGGCAATCAGCCCCAGCATTTT. It yields the protein CASSDSPGQGNQPQHF. The chain joins TRBV6-4 to TRBJ1-5, with 8 bases matching TRBD1. CDR1 MRHNA and CDR2 SNTAGT come from the germline V gene. The CDR3 spans 16 residues. J lost 2 bases, V lost 0 bases, and 3 bases had no gene match.

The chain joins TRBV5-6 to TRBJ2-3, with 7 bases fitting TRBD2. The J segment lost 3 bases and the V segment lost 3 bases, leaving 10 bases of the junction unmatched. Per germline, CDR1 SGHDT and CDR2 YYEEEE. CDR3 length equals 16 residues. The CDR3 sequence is CASSSQTSYNTDTQYF. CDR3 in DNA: TGTGCCAGCAGCTCCCAGACTAGCTATAATACAGATACGCAGTATTTT. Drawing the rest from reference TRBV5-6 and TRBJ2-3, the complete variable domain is DAGVTQSPTHLIKTRGQQVTLRCSPKSGHDTVSWYQQALGQGPQFIFQYYEEEERQRGNFPDRFSGHQFPNYSSELNVNALLLGDSALYLCASSSQTSYNTDTQYFGPGTRLTVL.

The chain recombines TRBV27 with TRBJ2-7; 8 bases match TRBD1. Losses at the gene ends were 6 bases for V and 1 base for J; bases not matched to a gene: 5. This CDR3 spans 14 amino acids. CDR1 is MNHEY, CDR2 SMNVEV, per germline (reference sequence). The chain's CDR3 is CASRGTGASYEQYF. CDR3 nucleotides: TGTGCCAGCAGGGGGACAGGTGCATCCTACGAGCAGTACTTC.

The CDR3: CASRDTRNTEAFF. CDR3 in DNA: TGCGCCAGCAGAGACACTCGGAACACTGAAGCTTTCTTT. The V and J genes are TRBV5-1 and TRBJ1-1; D gene ambiguous. The CDR3 is 13 amino acids. The germline gives CDR1 SGHRS, CDR2 YFSETQ. Trimming stripped 5 bases from V and 1 base from J, with 9 bases between.

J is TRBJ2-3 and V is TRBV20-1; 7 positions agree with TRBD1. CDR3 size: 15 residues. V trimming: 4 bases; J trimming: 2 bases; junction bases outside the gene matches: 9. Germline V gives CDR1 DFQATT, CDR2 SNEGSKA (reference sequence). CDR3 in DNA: TGCAGTGCTAACAATCCGGGACAGTCCACAGATACGCAGTATTTT. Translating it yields CSANNPGQSTDTQYF.

CDR3 nucleotide sequence: TGCAGTGCTAGCAGCGGGGGGGCAACCGGCAATGAGCAGTTCTTC. Translated: CSASSGGATGNEQFF. The chain is built from TRBV20-1 and TRBJ2-1; 10 nucleotides align to TRBD2. Germline assignment: CDR1 DFQATT and CDR2 SNEGSKA (reference sequence). CDR3 length equals 15 residues. Trimming cost V 3 bases and J 6 bases; bases outside gene matches: 8.

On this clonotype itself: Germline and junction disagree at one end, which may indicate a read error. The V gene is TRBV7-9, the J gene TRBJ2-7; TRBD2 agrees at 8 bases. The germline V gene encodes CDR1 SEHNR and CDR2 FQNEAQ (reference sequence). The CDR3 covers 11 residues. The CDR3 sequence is CASSFVGLENF. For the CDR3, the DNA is TGTGCCAGCAGCTTTGTGGGACTAGAGAACTTC.